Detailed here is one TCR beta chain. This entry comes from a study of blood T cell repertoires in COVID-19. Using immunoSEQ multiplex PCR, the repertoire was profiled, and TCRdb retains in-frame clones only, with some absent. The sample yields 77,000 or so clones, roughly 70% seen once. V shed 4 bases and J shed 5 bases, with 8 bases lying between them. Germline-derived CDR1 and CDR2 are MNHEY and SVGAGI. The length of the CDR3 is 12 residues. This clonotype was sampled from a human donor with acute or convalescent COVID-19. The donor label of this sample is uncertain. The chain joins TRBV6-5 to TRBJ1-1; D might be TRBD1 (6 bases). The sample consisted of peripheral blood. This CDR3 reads CASSFQGTEAFF. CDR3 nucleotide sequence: TGTGCCAGCAGTTTCCAGGGGACTGAAGCTTTCTTT.